This TCR beta chain was recovered during a study of T cell responses to AZD1222 COVID-19 vaccine. Clones were read by immunoSEQ multiplex PCR, and TCRdb kept only the in-frame ones, dropping some. The sample comprises about 79,000 clones, around 84% of which are singletons, and 20% to 25% rests with the top ten. To note about this clone: Its target is unknown.

Germline CDR1 reads SGHRS; CDR2 reads YFSETQ. V was pared by 4 bases and J by 3 bases, with 13 bases between. The CDR3 has 14 residues. Findings and caveats of the study: Spike-specific TCR breadth and depth grew following two AZD1222 doses. Researchers took repertoire samples only after the peak T cell response had come. Nearly half of unique spike-specific TCRs reportedly avoided B.1.351 and B.1.1.7 mutated regions. At baseline, just a handful of AZD1222 recipients tested seropositive.

The rearrangement links TRBV5-1 to TRBJ1-1, with D hard to call. This clonotype was sampled from an adult in good health. Sequencing used peripheral blood, obtained on day 0 of AZD1222 vaccination. CDR3 coding DNA: TGCGCCAGCAGCCAGCGGGCTGCGGACACTGAAGCTTTCTTT. As protein: CASSQRAADTEAFF. The whole variable domain, filled in from reference TRBV5-1 and TRBJ1-1, reads KAGVTQTPRYLIKTRGQQVTLSCSPISGHRSVSWYQQTPGQGLQFLFEYFSETQRNKGNFPGRFSGRQFSNSRSEMNVSTLELGDSALYLCASSQRAADTEAFFGQGTRLTVV.